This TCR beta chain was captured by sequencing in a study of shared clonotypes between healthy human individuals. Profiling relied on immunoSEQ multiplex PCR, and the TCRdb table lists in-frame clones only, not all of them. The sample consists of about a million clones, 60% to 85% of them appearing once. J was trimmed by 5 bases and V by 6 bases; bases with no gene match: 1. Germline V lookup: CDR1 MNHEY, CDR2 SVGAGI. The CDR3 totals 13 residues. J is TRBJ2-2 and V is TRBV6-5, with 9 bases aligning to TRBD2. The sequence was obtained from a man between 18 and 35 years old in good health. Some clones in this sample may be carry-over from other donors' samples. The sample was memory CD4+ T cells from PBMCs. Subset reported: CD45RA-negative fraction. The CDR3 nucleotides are TGTGCCAGCAGGCTAGCGGGGACCGGGGAGCTGTTTTTT. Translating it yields CASRLAGTGELFF.